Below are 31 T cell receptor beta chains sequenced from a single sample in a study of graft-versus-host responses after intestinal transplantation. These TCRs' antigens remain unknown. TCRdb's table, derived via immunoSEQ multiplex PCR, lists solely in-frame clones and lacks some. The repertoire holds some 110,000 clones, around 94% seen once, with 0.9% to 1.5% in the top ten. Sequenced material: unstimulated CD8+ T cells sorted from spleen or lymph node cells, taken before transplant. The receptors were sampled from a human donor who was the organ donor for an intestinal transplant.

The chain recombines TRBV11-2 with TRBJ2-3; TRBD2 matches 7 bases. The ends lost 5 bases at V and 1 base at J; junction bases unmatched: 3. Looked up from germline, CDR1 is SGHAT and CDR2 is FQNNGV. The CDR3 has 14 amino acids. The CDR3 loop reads CASSRGGGTDTQYF. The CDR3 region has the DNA TGTGCCAGCAGCCGCGGGGGTGGCACAGATACGCAGTATTTT.

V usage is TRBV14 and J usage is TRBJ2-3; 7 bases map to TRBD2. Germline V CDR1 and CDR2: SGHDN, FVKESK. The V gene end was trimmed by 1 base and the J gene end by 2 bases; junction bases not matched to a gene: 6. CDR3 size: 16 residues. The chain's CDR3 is CASSQGLALFTDTQYF. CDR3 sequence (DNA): TGTGCCAGCAGCCAAGGACTAGCCCTTTTCACAGATACGCAGTATTTT.

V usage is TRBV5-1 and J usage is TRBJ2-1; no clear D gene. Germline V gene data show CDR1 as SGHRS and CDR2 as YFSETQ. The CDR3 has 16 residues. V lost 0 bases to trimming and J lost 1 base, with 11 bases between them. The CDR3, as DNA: TGCGCCAGCAGCTTGGGAGGACCAACGTCCTACAATGAGCAGTTCTTC. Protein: CASSLGGPTSYNEQFF.

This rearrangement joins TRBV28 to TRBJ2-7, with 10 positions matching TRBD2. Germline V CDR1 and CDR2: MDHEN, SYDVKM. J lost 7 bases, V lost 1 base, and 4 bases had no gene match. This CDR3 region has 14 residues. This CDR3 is CASSLLAGGGEQYF. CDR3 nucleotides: TGTGCCAGCAGTTTATTAGCGGGAGGTGGGGAGCAGTACTTC.

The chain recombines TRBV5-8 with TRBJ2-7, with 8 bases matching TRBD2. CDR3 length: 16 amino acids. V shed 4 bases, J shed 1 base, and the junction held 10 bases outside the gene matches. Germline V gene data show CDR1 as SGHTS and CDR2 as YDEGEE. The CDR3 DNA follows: TGTGCCAGCAGCCCCCGGGGCAGCGGGAGTTCCTACGAGCAGTACTTC. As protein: CASSPRGSGSSYEQYF.

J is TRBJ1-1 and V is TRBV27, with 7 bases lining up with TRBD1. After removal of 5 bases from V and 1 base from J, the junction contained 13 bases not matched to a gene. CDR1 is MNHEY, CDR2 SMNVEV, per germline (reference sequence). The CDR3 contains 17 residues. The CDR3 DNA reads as TGTGCCAGCAGTCCCGATCCGGGGGGGACAGCGAACACTGAAGCTTTCTTT. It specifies CASSPDPGGTANTEAFF.

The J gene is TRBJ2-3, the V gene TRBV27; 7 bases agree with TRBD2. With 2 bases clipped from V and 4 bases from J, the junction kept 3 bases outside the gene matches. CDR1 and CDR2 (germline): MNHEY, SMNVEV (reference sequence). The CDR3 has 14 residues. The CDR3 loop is CASSLVGGADTQYF. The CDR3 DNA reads TGTGCCAGCAGTTTAGTGGGAGGGGCAGATACGCAGTATTTT.

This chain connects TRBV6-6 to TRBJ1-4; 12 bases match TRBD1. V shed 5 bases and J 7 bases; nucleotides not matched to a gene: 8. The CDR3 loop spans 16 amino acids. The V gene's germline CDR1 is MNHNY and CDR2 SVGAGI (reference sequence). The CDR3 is CASSPPGTGGIEKLFF. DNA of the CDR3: TGTGCCAGCAGTCCCCCCGGGACAGGGGGCATTGAAAAACTGTTTTTT.

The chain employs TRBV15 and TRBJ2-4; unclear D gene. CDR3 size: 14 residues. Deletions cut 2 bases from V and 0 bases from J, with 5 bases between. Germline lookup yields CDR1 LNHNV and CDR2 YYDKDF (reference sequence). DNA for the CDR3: TGTGCCACCAGCAGATCTTTAGCCAAAAACATTCAGTACTTC. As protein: CATSRSLAKNIQYF.

CDR3 sequence reads: CASSRLGVEGYTF. In nucleotides, the CDR3 is TGCGCCAGCAGTCGGCTCGGGGTCGAGGGCTACACCTTC. The chain is built from TRBV4-1 and TRBJ1-2; D is unclear. Trimming took off 6 bases at V and 8 bases at J, with 16 bases between the two ends. Per the germline V gene, CDR1 is MGHRA and CDR2 is YSYEKL. The CDR3 consists of 13 residues.

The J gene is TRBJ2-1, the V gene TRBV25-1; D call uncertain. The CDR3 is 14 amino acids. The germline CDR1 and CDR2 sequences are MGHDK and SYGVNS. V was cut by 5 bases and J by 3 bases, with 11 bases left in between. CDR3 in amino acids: CASSSPTFYNEQFF. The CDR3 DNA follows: TGTGCCAGCAGTTCGCCTACCTTCTACAATGAGCAGTTCTTC. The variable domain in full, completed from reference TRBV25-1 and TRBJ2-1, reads EADIYQTPRYLVIGTGKKITLECSQTMGHDKMYWYQQDPGMELHLIHYSYGVNSTEKGDLSSESTVSRIRTEHFPLTLESARPSHTSQYLCASSSPTFYNEQFFGPGTRLTVL.

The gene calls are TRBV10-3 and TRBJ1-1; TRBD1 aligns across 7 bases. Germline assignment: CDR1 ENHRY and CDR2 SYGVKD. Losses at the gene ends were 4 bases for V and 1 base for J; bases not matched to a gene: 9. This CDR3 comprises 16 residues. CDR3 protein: CAISGQGSLGNTEAFF. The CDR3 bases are TGTGCCATCAGTGGACAGGGTAGCCTCGGGAACACTGAAGCTTTCTTT.

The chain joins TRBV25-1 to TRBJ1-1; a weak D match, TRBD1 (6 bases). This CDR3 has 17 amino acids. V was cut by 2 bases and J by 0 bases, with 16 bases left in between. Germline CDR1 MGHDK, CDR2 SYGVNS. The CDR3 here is CASSEAGTSLLNTEAFF. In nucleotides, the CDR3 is TGTGCCAGCAGTGAAGCCGGGACATCTCTTTTGAACACTGAAGCTTTCTTT.

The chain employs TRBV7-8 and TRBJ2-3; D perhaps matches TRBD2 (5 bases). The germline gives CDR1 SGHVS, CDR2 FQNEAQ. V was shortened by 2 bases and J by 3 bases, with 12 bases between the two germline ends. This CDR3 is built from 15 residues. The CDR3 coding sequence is TGTGCCAGCAGCTTAAGCCCGGGAATGACAGATACGCAGTATTTT. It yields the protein CASSLSPGMTDTQYF.

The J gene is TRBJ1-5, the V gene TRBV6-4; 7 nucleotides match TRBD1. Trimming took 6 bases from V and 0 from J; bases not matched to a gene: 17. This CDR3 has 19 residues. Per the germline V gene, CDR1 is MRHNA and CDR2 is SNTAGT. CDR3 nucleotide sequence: TGTGCCAGCAGAAAACTCCGGGACAGAGGCCTCTATAGCAATCAGCCCCAGCATTTT. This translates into CASRKLRDRGLYSNQPQHF.

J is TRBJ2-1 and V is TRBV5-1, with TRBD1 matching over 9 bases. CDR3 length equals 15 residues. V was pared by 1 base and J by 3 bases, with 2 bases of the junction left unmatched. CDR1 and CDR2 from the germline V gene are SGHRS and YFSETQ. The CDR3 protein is CASSLTGGDYNEQFF. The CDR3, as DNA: TGCGCCAGCAGCTTGACAGGGGGCGACTACAATGAGCAGTTCTTC.

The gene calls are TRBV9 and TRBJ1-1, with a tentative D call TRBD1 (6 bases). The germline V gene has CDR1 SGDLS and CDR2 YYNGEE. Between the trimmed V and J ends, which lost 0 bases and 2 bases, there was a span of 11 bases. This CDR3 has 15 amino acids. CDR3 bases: TGTGCCAGCAGCGTAGGCCCGGACAGTAACACTGAAGCTTTCTTT. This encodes CASSVGPDSNTEAFF.

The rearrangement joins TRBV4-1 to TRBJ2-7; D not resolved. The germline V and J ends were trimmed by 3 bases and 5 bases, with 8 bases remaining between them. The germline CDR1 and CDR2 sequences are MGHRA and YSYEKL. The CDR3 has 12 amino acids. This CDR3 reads CASSHVGDEQYF. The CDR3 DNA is TGCGCCAGCAGCCACGTCGGAGACGAGCAGTACTTC.

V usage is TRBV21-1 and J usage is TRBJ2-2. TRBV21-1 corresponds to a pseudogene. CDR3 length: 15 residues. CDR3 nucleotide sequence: TGTGCCAGCTCTTGGGACCGTCCGAACACCGGGGAGCTGTTTTTT. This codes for CASSWDRPNTGELFF.

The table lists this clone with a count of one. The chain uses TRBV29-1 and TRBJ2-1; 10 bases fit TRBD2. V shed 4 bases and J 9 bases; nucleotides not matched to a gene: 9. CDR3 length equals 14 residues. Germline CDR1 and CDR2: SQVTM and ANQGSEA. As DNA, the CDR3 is TGCAGCGTTGCGGGGCTAGCGGGAGTGCTTGAGCAGTTCTTC. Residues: CSVAGLAGVLEQFF.

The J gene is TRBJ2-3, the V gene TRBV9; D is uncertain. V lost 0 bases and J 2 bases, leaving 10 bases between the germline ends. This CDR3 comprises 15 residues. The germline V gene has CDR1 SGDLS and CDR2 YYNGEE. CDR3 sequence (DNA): TGTGCCAGCAGCGTAGCCGGCGCTTACACAGATACGCAGTATTTT. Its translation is CASSVAGAYTDTQYF.

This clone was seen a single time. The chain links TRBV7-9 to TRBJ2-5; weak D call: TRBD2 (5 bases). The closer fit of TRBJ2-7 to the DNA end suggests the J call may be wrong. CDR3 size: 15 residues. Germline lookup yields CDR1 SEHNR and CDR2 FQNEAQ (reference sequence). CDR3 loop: CASSRDGFQPYEQYF. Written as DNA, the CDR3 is TGTGCCAGCAGCCGGGATGGCTTCCAACCCTACGAGCAGTACTTC.

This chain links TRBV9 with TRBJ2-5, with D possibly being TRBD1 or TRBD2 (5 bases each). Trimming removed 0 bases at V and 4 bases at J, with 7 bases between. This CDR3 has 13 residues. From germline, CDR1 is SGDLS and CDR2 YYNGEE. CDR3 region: CASSVGGTETQYF. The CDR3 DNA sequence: TGTGCCAGCAGCGTAGGTGGGACAGAGACCCAGTACTTC.

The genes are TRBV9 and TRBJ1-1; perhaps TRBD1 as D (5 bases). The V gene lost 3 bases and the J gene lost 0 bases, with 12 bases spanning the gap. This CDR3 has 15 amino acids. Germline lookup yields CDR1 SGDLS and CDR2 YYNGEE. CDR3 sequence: CASSAGPSMNTEAFF. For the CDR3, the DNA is TGTGCCAGCAGCGCAGGGCCTAGCATGAACACTGAAGCTTTCTTT.

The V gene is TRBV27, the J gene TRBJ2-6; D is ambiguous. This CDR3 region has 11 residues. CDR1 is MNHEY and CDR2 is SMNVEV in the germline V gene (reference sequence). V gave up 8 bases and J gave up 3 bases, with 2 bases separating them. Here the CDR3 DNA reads TGTGCCAGCCGTGGGGCCAACGTCCTGACTTTC. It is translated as CASRGANVLTF.

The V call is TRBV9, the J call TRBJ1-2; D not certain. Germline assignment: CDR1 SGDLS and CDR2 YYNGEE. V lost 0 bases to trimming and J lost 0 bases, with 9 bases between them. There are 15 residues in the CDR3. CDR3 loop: CASSVDSAANYGYTF. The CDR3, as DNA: TGTGCCAGCAGCGTAGACAGTGCGGCTAACTATGGCTACACCTTC.

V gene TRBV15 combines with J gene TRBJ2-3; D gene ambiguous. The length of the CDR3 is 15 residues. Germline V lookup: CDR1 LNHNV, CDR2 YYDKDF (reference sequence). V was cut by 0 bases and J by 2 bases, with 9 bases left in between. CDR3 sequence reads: CATSRDRSTTDTQYF. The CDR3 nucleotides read TGTGCCACCAGCAGAGATCGTAGCACCACAGATACGCAGTATTTT.

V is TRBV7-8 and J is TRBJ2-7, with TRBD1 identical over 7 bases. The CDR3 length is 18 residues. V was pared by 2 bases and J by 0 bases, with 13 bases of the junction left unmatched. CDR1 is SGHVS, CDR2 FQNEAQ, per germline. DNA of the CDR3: TGTGCCAGCAGCTTACGGTTGGGGGACAGATATAGCTCCTACGAGCAGTACTTC. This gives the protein CASSLRLGDRYSSYEQYF.

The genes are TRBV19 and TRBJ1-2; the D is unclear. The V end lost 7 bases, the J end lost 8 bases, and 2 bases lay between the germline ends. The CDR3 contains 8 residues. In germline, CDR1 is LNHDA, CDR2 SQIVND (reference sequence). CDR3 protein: CASNGYTF. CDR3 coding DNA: TGTGCCAGTAACGGCTACACCTTC.

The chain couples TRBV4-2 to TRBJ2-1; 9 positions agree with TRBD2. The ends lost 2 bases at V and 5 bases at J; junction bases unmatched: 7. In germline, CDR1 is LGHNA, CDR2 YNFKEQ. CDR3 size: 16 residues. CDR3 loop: CASSQPGGRVDNEQFF. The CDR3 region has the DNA TGTGCCAGCAGCCAACCTGGCGGGAGGGTCGACAATGAGCAGTTCTTC.

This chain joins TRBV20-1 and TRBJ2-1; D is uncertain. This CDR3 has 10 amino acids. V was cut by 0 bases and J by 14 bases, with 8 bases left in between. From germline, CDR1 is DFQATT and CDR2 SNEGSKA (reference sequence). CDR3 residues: CSARDLFEFF. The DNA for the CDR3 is TGCAGTGCTAGAGATTTATTTGAGTTCTTC.